The T cell receptor beta chain described here comes from a study of blood T cell repertoires in COVID-19. Study as a whole: Italy, Spain and the United States were the sources of the convalescent and acute COVID-19 samples. The cDNA or gDNA used as material had been derived from T cells, B-cell-depleted T cells, or PBMCs.

Original processing methods: Reference gene primer amplification yielded estimated nucleated cell counts. Using immunoSEQ multiplex PCR, the repertoire was profiled, and TCRdb retains in-frame clones only, with some absent. That table gives V, J and clone size, and the DNA gave D and trimming. This sample has about 190,000 clones; about 81% occur once, and the top ten carry around 11%. Material for sequencing was peripheral blood. The TCR was taken from a woman older than 75 with COVID-19, enrolled during active disease.

CDR3 bases: TGTGCCAGCAGTGCACCGGGACAGATAATGAACACTGAAGCTTTCTTT. Translation: CASSAPGQIMNTEAFF. The chain has TRBV6-2 or TRBV6-3 and TRBJ1-1, with 7 bases lining up with TRBD1. Per germline, CDR1 MNHEY and CDR2 SVGEGT. Trimming removed 5 bases from V and 0 bases from J; junction bases left unmatched: 9. The CDR3 is made up of 16 amino acids.